The TCR beta chain described here comes from a study of cytomegalovirus exposure and HLA in healthy donors. At the level of the study: An early data release held approximately 85 million unique TCRs from HLA-typed donors.

Study-level findings and limits: Later genetic work tied a missense DCLRE1C variant to beta-chain V and J trimming.

Trimming shortened V by 3 bases and J by 0 bases, and 17 bases separated the two germline ends. Germline V lookup: CDR1 MDHEN, CDR2 SYDVKM. The CDR3 length is 18 residues. This clone was picked up a small number of times. Its antigen is unidentified. Use of 60 Vbeta and 13 Jbeta primers characterized the PCR. Under the authors' procedure: Later, 80 million or so unique TCR beta chains were counted in an analysis, and around 11 million of them were shared. The data were produced by immunoSEQ multiplex PCR, yet TCRdb's version contains in-frame clones alone and is incomplete. V and J calls and clone size are given by that table; D and trimming were obtained from the DNA. Of 140,000 to 150,000 clones detected, about 85% appear once; the ten largest clones hold around 2.5%. Each of the donors was a healthy bone marrow donor.

V and J are TRBV28 and TRBJ1-4; tentative D call: TRBD1 (6 bases). The sample consisted of PBMCs. The receptor was derived from a boy aged 2 to 9 in good health and CMV-seronegative. CDR3 sequence reads: CASSFILVGTTTNEKLFF. DNA of the CDR3: TGTGCCAGCAGTTTTATCCTCGTGGGGACAACAACTAATGAAAAACTGTTTTTT.